A selection of T cell receptor beta chains follows, all from one sample in a study of identical twins. TCRdb reanalysed the 5' RACE reads using MiXCR and keeps one entry per CDR3 protein. There are roughly 540,000 distinct CDR3 sequences in the sample; about 20% occur only once, and about 0.91% lies in the top ten. The same sample was also used in a study of T cells expressing NK-cell markers.

Sequencing was carried out using CD4+ T cells sorted from blood. These receptors were collected from a woman between 18 and 30 years old in good health. Both conserved end residues are part of each CDR3. Fields, in order: D gene, V gene, J gene, clone size, CDR3 protein, CDR3 DNA. The D gene is left open where the match is weak. Clone sizes are given selectively: once, few, many, or a class where the clone is expanded.

d_gene: NA; v_gene: TRBV7-9; j_gene: TRBJ2-3; abundance: few; CDR3aa: CASSIRDFTDTQYF; CDR3nt: TGTGCCAGCAGCATAAGGGACTTCACAGATACGCAGTATTTT
d_gene: NA; v_gene: TRBV4-1; j_gene: TRBJ2-5; abundance: once; CDR3aa: CASSQELVSLGETQYF; CDR3nt: TGCGCCAGCAGCCAAGAACTTGTGTCGCTGGGGGAGACCCAGTACTTC
d_gene: NA; v_gene: TRBV11-2; j_gene: TRBJ2-5; abundance: NA; CDR3aa: CASSLGSPRGAETQYF; CDR3nt: TGTGCCAGCAGCTTAGGCTCACCACGGGGGGCCGAGACCCAGTACTTC
d_gene: NA; v_gene: TRBV6-1; j_gene: TRBJ2-2; abundance: NA; CDR3aa: CASSEGGTGELFF; CDR3nt: TGTGCCAGCAGTGAAGGCGGTACCGGGGAGCTGTTTTTT
d_gene: TRBD2; v_gene: TRBV10-3; j_gene: TRBJ2-3; abundance: NA; CDR3aa: CAISGTSGAGAQYF; CDR3nt: TGTGCCATCAGCGGGACTAGCGGGGCTGGGGCGCAGTATTTT
d_gene: NA; v_gene: TRBV12-3/TRBV12-4; j_gene: TRBJ2-5; abundance: NA; CDR3aa: CASRFRIGETQYF; CDR3nt: TGTGCCAGCAGGTTTAGAATTGGGGAGACCCAGTACTTC
d_gene: NA; v_gene: TRBV20-1; j_gene: TRBJ1-2; abundance: few; CDR3aa: CSARAYGYTF; CDR3nt: TGCAGTGCTAGAGCTTATGGCTACACCTTC
d_gene: TRBD1; v_gene: TRBV29-1; j_gene: TRBJ2-7; abundance: few; CDR3aa: CSVETRDSLYEQYF; CDR3nt: TGCAGCGTTGAAACTCGGGACAGCCTATACGAGCAGTACTTC
d_gene: NA; v_gene: TRBV5-4; j_gene: TRBJ2-1; abundance: few; CDR3aa: CASIQKGEDEQFF; CDR3nt: TGTGCCAGCATCCAGAAGGGGGAGGATGAGCAGTTCTTC
d_gene: TRBD2; v_gene: TRBV10-2; j_gene: TRBJ2-1; abundance: NA; CDR3aa: CASSGGLAGRGQFF; CDR3nt: TGCGCCAGCAGCGGGGGACTAGCGGGGCGAGGGCAGTTCTTC
d_gene: NA; v_gene: TRBV7-9; j_gene: TRBJ2-3; abundance: NA; CDR3aa: CASSLEIGTQYF; CDR3nt: TGTGCCAGCAGCTTAGAGATAGGTACGCAGTATTTT
d_gene: NA; v_gene: TRBV20-1; j_gene: TRBJ1-1; abundance: NA; CDR3aa: CSARSGRTEAFF; CDR3nt: TGCAGTGCTAGATCAGGGAGAACTGAAGCTTTCTTT
d_gene: TRBD2; v_gene: TRBV6-2/TRBV6-3; j_gene: TRBJ2-5; abundance: once; CDR3aa: CASSYGAGLAGGLLETQYF; CDR3nt: TGTGCCAGCAGTTACGGAGCGGGGCTAGCGGGGGGGCTGTTAGAGACCCAGTACTTC
d_gene: NA; v_gene: TRBV7-2; j_gene: TRBJ2-3; abundance: few; CDR3aa: CASSLGPTRDTQYF; CDR3nt: TGTGCCAGCAGCTTAGGTCCTACCCGGGATACGCAGTATTTT
d_gene: TRBD2; v_gene: TRBV20-1; j_gene: TRBJ2-2; abundance: NA; CDR3aa: CSAPREGRVTGELFF; CDR3nt: TGCAGTGCTCCCCGGGAGGGGCGGGTTACCGGGGAGCTGTTTTTT
d_gene: NA; v_gene: TRBV20-1; j_gene: TRBJ2-2; abundance: few; CDR3aa: CSARVRTTGELFF; CDR3nt: TGCAGTGCTAGAGTGCGCACCACCGGGGAGCTGTTTTTT
d_gene: NA; v_gene: TRBV28; j_gene: TRBJ2-5; abundance: few; CDR3aa: CASSEGPNQETQYF; CDR3nt: TGTGCCAGCAGCGAGGGGCCTAACCAAGAGACCCAGTACTTC
d_gene: NA; v_gene: TRBV7-9; j_gene: TRBJ2-1; abundance: NA; CDR3aa: CASSWGDRGNEQFF; CDR3nt: TGTGCCAGCAGCTGGGGAGATAGGGGGAATGAGCAGTTCTTC
d_gene: NA; v_gene: TRBV20-1; j_gene: TRBJ2-1; abundance: few; CDR3aa: CSGRDSTYNEQFF; CDR3nt: TGCAGTGGGAGGGACAGTACCTACAATGAGCAGTTCTTC
d_gene: NA; v_gene: TRBV5-1; j_gene: TRBJ2-3; abundance: many; CDR3aa: CASSGTSTDTQYF; CDR3nt: TGCGCCAGCAGCGGGACTAGCACAGATACGCAGTATTTT
d_gene: NA; v_gene: TRBV6-1; j_gene: TRBJ2-1; abundance: few; CDR3aa: CASSESRVNEQFF; CDR3nt: TGTGCCAGCAGTGAAAGCCGGGTTAATGAGCAGTTCTTC
d_gene: NA; v_gene: TRBV5-1; j_gene: TRBJ2-1; abundance: few; CDR3aa: CASSSEKQGTNEQFF; CDR3nt: TGCGCCAGCAGCTCAGAGAAGCAGGGTACAAATGAGCAGTTCTTC
d_gene: NA; v_gene: TRBV20-1; j_gene: TRBJ1-1; abundance: NA; CDR3aa: CSARDVGAGTEAFF; CDR3nt: TGCAGTGCTAGAGATGTAGGGGCGGGCACTGAAGCTTTCTTT
d_gene: NA; v_gene: TRBV19; j_gene: TRBJ2-5; abundance: NA; CDR3aa: CASTDRQETQYF; CDR3nt: TGTGCCAGTACGGACAGACAAGAGACCCAGTACTTC
d_gene: NA; v_gene: TRBV9; j_gene: TRBJ2-3; abundance: few; CDR3aa: CASSVEQGDTQYF; CDR3nt: TGTGCCAGCAGCGTAGAACAAGGAGATACGCAGTATTTT
d_gene: NA; v_gene: TRBV7-9; j_gene: TRBJ2-7; abundance: NA; CDR3aa: CASSSLRISSYEQYF; CDR3nt: TGTGCCAGCAGCTCTCTTAGGATTTCCTCCTACGAGCAGTACTTC
d_gene: NA; v_gene: TRBV20-1; j_gene: TRBJ2-1; abundance: NA; CDR3aa: CSAPGLPSYNEQFF; CDR3nt: TGCAGTGCCCCGGGTCTTCCCTCCTACAATGAGCAGTTCTTC
d_gene: NA; v_gene: TRBV30; j_gene: TRBJ1-2; abundance: few; CDR3aa: CAWGRKSPLNYGYTF; CDR3nt: TGTGCCTGGGGGAGAAAGTCCCCGCTTAACTATGGCTACACCTTC
d_gene: NA; v_gene: TRBV5-1; j_gene: TRBJ1-2; abundance: NA; CDR3aa: CASSDPGRNNGYTF; CDR3nt: TGCGCCAGCAGCGACCCCGGACGGAATAATGGCTACACCTTC
d_gene: NA; v_gene: TRBV29-1; j_gene: TRBJ1-2; abundance: few; CDR3aa: CSVEVNRYGYTF; CDR3nt: TGCAGCGTTGAAGTCAACCGCTATGGCTACACCTTC
d_gene: TRBD1; v_gene: TRBV4-3; j_gene: TRBJ2-7; abundance: NA; CDR3aa: CASSGNPGGTRTSEQYF; CDR3nt: TGCGCCAGCAGCGGGAACCCAGGGGGTACGAGGACATCAGAGCAGTACTTC
d_gene: NA; v_gene: TRBV6-6; j_gene: TRBJ1-2; abundance: many; CDR3aa: CASSPVNYGYTF; CDR3nt: TGTGCCAGCAGTCCAGTGAACTATGGCTACACCTTC
d_gene: TRBD1; v_gene: TRBV5-6; j_gene: TRBJ2-4; abundance: NA; CDR3aa: CASSSPGQGDIQYF; CDR3nt: TGTGCCAGCAGCTCTCCGGGACAGGGTGACATTCAGTACTTC
d_gene: TRBD2; v_gene: TRBV12-3/TRBV12-4; j_gene: TRBJ2-1; abundance: many; CDR3aa: CASSSPAGGIPNEQFF; CDR3nt: TGTGCCAGCAGTTCCCCTGCGGGAGGAATCCCCAATGAGCAGTTCTTC
d_gene: TRBD2; v_gene: TRBV7-9; j_gene: TRBJ2-1; abundance: few; CDR3aa: CASSREGLLDEQFF; CDR3nt: TGTGCCAGCAGCCGGGAGGGACTCCTCGATGAGCAGTTCTTC
d_gene: NA; v_gene: TRBV20-1; j_gene: TRBJ1-5; abundance: few; CDR3aa: CSARDYNVQPQHF; CDR3nt: TGCAGTGCTAGAGATTACAACGTTCAGCCCCAGCATTTT
d_gene: TRBD2; v_gene: TRBV20-1; j_gene: TRBJ2-7; abundance: few; CDR3aa: CSAPTPAGGTYEQYF; CDR3nt: TGCAGTGCCCCCACGCCGGCGGGGGGAACCTACGAGCAGTACTTC
d_gene: NA; v_gene: TRBV10-3; j_gene: TRBJ2-7; abundance: few; CDR3aa: CAIRDSQHEQYF; CDR3nt: TGTGCCATCAGGGACAGTCAACACGAGCAGTACTTC
d_gene: NA; v_gene: TRBV29-1; j_gene: TRBJ1-2; abundance: NA; CDR3aa: CSVGSAVYGYTF; CDR3nt: TGCAGCGTTGGTTCGGCCGTATATGGCTACACCTTC
d_gene: TRBD2; v_gene: TRBV24-1; j_gene: TRBJ2-1; abundance: NA; CDR3aa: CATSDKGRGSNEQFF; CDR3nt: TGTGCCACCAGCGACAAAGGGAGGGGATCCAATGAGCAGTTCTTC
d_gene: NA; v_gene: TRBV11-2; j_gene: TRBJ2-1; abundance: few; CDR3aa: CASSFGPAGRAYNEQFF; CDR3nt: TGTGCCAGCAGCTTTGGGCCAGCGGGCCGGGCCTACAATGAGCAGTTCTTC
d_gene: NA; v_gene: TRBV5-6; j_gene: TRBJ2-7; abundance: once; CDR3aa: CASTPGRSSYEQYF; CDR3nt: TGTGCCAGCACGCCGGGACGGAGCTCCTACGAGCAGTACTTC
d_gene: NA; v_gene: TRBV6-2/TRBV6-3; j_gene: TRBJ2-5; abundance: NA; CDR3aa: CASSYEGGETQYF; CDR3nt: TGTGCCAGCAGTTACGAGGGAGGCGAGACCCAGTACTTC